This TCR beta chain appears in the sequencing data of a study of low-dose radiotherapy and immunotherapy resistance in tumors. Whole-study context: Patients took aspirin 300 mg by mouth once daily. This continued for four cycles, starting on cycle 1 day 1.

Time point in this sample: before trial treatment. This clonotype was seen repeatedly, ten times or more. The CDR3 is made up of 12 amino acids. The germline gives CDR1 SNHLY, CDR2 FYNNEI. V was pared by 4 bases and J by 5 bases, with 8 bases between. TRAV- and TRBV-specific primers primed first-strand cDNA, covering alpha and beta chains. TCR amplification ran 15 to 20 PCR cycles using constant-region and V-primer adapter primers. mRNA, after isolation, was amplified by in vitro transcription. MiXCR was run by TCRdb on the reads, yielding one entry per CDR3 protein. The table records tens of thousands of distinct CDR3 sequences, about a quarter of them present only once.

The chain links TRBV2 to TRBJ1-2, with a weak D call TRBD1 (5 bases). The sequencing used PBMCs, collected before treatment. This receptor was identified in a male donor with rectosigmoid adenocarcinoma. The CDR3 DNA sequence: TGTGCCAGCAGTGTACAGGATTATGGCTACACCTTC. Its protein product is CASSVQDYGYTF.